Following are 26 T cell receptor beta chains from one sample sequenced in a study of blood T cell repertoires in COVID-19 (dated by TCRdb to 2020 to 2022). Libraries were prepared through the immunoSEQ multiplex PCR assay. TCRdb's version of the immuneACCESS table is confined to in-frame rearrangements and falls short of the full clone set. An unresolved V gene accounts for under half of the shortfall where checked; the remainder is of unknown origin. The sample has 61,000 or so clones on record, 88% of them singletons. The top ten clones comprise roughly a fifth of the sample. The sequencing input was peripheral blood. The receptors originated from a woman in her 50s with active or convalescent COVID-19.

This clone has only one observation. The J gene is TRBJ2-5, the V gene TRBV7-2; possibly TRBD1 for D (6 bases). V was pared by 1 base and J by 0 bases, with 18 bases between. Germline loops: CDR1 SGHTA, CDR2 FQGNSA. The CDR3 has 18 amino acids. CDR3 amino acids: CASSLELAAGDYQETQYF. The CDR3 coding sequence is TGTGCCAGCAGCTTAGAGTTGGCGGCAGGGGATTACCAAGAGACCCAGTACTTC.

This chain links TRBV19 with TRBJ2-1; 7 bases are shared with TRBD2. Germline V lookup: CDR1 LNHDA, CDR2 SQIVND (reference sequence). The CDR3 is 15 amino acids. V gave up 1 base and J gave up 1 base; unmatched junction bases: 1. CDR3 amino acids: CASSIAGGSYNEQFF. The DNA of the CDR3 is TGTGCCAGTAGTATAGCGGGAGGATCCTACAATGAGCAGTTCTTC.

This clone was observed a single time. The chain is built from TRBV30 and TRBJ1-1; 7 positions match TRBD1. V shed 0 bases, J shed 5 bases, and the junction held 6 bases outside the gene matches. The CDR3 contains 14 residues. Germline CDR1 is GTSNPN and CDR2 is SVGIG (reference sequence). The CDR3 region is CAWSVTGIRTEAFF. CDR3 bases: TGTGCCTGGAGTGTGACAGGGATTAGGACTGAAGCTTTCTTT. Filled out from reference TRBV30 and TRBJ1-1, the complete variable domain reads SQTIHQWPATLVQPVGSPLSLECTVEGTSNPNLYWYRQAAGRGLQLLFYSVGIGQISSEVPQNLSASRPQDRQFILSSKKLLLSDSGFYLCAWSVTGIRTEAFFGQGTRLTVV.

This chain's CDR3 is CASSIRREGMYTQYF. CDR3 bases: TGTGCCAGTAGTATTCGTCGGGAGGGCATGTATACGCAGTATTTT. The V and J genes are TRBV19 and TRBJ2-3; 8 positions match TRBD2. Germline lookup yields CDR1 LNHDA and CDR2 SQIVND (reference sequence). The J segment lost 7 bases and the V segment lost 3 bases, leaving 9 bases of the junction unmatched. The CDR3 sequence is 15 residues long.

The chain recombines TRBV11-3 with TRBJ2-5; D may be TRBD2 (5 bases). CDR1 is SGHNT, CDR2 YENEEA, per germline. V dropped 5 bases and J dropped 9 bases, with 16 bases sitting between them. The CDR3 extends over 13 amino acids. CDR3 DNA: TGTGCCAGCAGCCCCTCTAACTCGGAGGCCCAGTACTTC. This codes for CASSPSNSEAQYF.

The gene calls are TRBV18 and TRBJ2-3; 13 bases fit TRBD2. Germline CDR1 KGHSH, CDR2 LQKENI. The junction had 17 bases not matched to a gene; V was cut back by 0 bases and J by 2 bases. The CDR3 length is 22 residues. CDR3 sequence (DNA): TGTGCCAGCTCACCACCCTTGTTCGGACTAGCGGGAGTTGGGCTAAACACAGATACGCAGTATTTT. Translation gives CASSPPLFGLAGVGLNTDTQYF.

The gene calls are TRBV27 and TRBJ2-1; 8 bases agree with TRBD2. The V and J ends lost 4 bases and 7 bases, in that order; junction bases with no gene match: 9. Germline V gene sequence: CDR1 MNHEY, CDR2 SMNVEV (reference sequence). The CDR3 covers 15 residues. The CDR3 loop reads CASSSPGLVRNEQFF. Written as DNA, the CDR3 is TGTGCCAGCAGTTCTCCGGGACTAGTTAGGAATGAGCAGTTCTTC.

The chain employs TRBV10-2 and TRBJ2-1; TRBD2 aligns across 8 bases. V was clipped by 3 bases and J by 4 bases; unmatched bases: 11. Per germline, CDR1 WSHSY and CDR2 SAAADI. The CDR3 runs 17 residues. The CDR3 sequence: CASSDPLTGGNYNEQFF. The CDR3 DNA sequence: TGCGCCAGCAGTGATCCCCTGACGGGAGGGAATTACAATGAGCAGTTCTTC.

The chain recombines TRBV11-3 with TRBJ2-1; 10 bases are shared with TRBD2. Trimming removed 1 base from V and 0 bases from J; junction bases left unmatched: 3. This CDR3 has 17 residues. CDR1 SGHNT and CDR2 YENEEA come from the germline V gene. CDR3 region: CASSLGASGGSYNEQFF. CDR3 coding DNA: TGTGCCAGCAGCTTAGGGGCTAGCGGGGGCTCCTACAATGAGCAGTTCTTC.

The chain uses TRBV14 and TRBJ2-7; D is unclear. The CDR3 is 14 residues long. Germline-derived CDR1 and CDR2 are SGHDN and FVKESK. Trimming took 0 bases from V and 0 from J, leaving 6 bases between them. The chain's CDR3 is CASSQDEISYEQYF. The CDR3 coding sequence is TGTGCCAGCAGCCAAGACGAGATCTCCTACGAGCAGTACTTC.

The CDR3 protein is CASSPTQGAFYEQYF. For the CDR3, the DNA is TGTGCCAGCTCACCGACACAGGGGGCTTTCTACGAGCAGTACTTC. The V gene is TRBV18, the J gene TRBJ2-7; 9 bases are a match to TRBD1. The germline V gene encodes CDR1 KGHSH and CDR2 LQKENI. V lost 3 bases, J lost 3 bases, and 6 bases stayed unmatched. CDR3 size: 15 residues.

The gene calls are TRBV30 and TRBJ2-7; 8 positions match TRBD1. V lost 6 bases to trimming and J lost 0 bases; unmatched junction nucleotides: 16. This CDR3 comprises 17 residues. Germline loops: CDR1 GTSNPN, CDR2 SVGIG (reference sequence). The CDR3 loop is CACWGTGQGKFSYEQYF. In nucleotides, the CDR3 is TGTGCCTGCTGGGGGACCGGACAGGGCAAGTTCTCCTACGAGCAGTACTTC. Based on the CDR3 plus reference TRBV30 and TRBJ2-7, the full variable domain is SQTIHQWPATLVQPVGSPLSLECTVEGTSNPNLYWYRQAAGRGLQLLFYSVGIGQISSEVPQNLSASRPQDRQFILSSKKLLLSDSGFYLCACWGTGQGKFSYEQYFGPGTRLTVT.

The rearrangement uses TRBV19 and TRBJ2-1; TRBD2 aligns across 14 bases. Losses at the gene ends were 3 bases for V and 7 bases for J; bases not matched to a gene: 14. Germline V gene lookup returns CDR1 LNHDA and CDR2 SQIVND (reference sequence). CDR3 length equals 19 residues. CDR3 bases: TGTGCCAGTAGTATTTCTGGGGGGACTAGCGGGAGTAGTTGGAATGAGCAGTTCTTC. It translates to CASSISGGTSGSSWNEQFF.

This chain connects TRBV7-3 to TRBJ2-2; TRBD2 matches 10 bases. Looked up from germline, CDR1 is SGHTA and CDR2 is FQGTGA. This CDR3 spans 14 amino acids. V was pared by 4 bases and J by 5 bases, with 1 base of the junction left unmatched. CDR3 DNA sequence: TGTGCCAGCAGCTCGGGACTAGCGACCGGGGAGCTGTTTTTT. Translating it yields CASSSGLATGELFF.

The chain has TRBV5-1 and TRBJ2-7, with D possibly matching TRBD2 (8 bases). The CDR3 is 17 amino acids. In germline, CDR1 is SGHRS, CDR2 YFSETQ. V was trimmed by 1 base and J by 7 bases, leaving 24 bases between them. CDR3 coding DNA: TGCGCCAGCAGCTTGAATGGGCTAGCGGGTCCCAGGGGGGAGCAGTACTTC. Its protein is CASSLNGLAGPRGEQYF.

A single count supports this clone. The chain has TRBV5-1 and TRBJ1-6; D is perhaps TRBD1 (5 bases). The V end lost 0 bases, the J end lost 7 bases, and 11 bases lay between the germline ends. CDR3 length: 15 amino acids. Germline loops: CDR1 SGHRS, CDR2 YFSETQ. CDR3 amino acids: CASSLAGWLNSPLHF. The CDR3 coding sequence is TGCGCCAGCAGCTTGGCAGGGTGGCTAAATTCACCCCTCCACTTT.

This clone is a singleton in its sample. The rearrangement links TRBV7-2 to TRBJ1-5; 7 bases agree with TRBD1. This CDR3 has 15 residues. V shed 1 base, J shed 5 bases, and the junction held 5 bases outside the gene matches. Germline lookup yields CDR1 SGHTA and CDR2 FQGNSA. The CDR3: CASSLGGQRYQPQHF. DNA of the CDR3: TGTGCCAGCAGCTTAGGGGGACAGAGATATCAGCCCCAGCATTTT.

This chain uses TRBV29-1 with TRBJ2-1; a weak D match, TRBD2 (6 bases). Between the trimmed V and J ends, which lost 6 bases and 5 bases, there was a span of 17 bases. Germline V gene lookup returns CDR1 SQVTM and CDR2 ANQGSEA. The CDR3 extends over 14 amino acids. CDR3 coding DNA: TGCAGCGTGGAGGGACCTGGTTTGAACAATGAGCAGTTCTTC. It translates to CSVEGPGLNNEQFF.

The V call is TRBV4-1, the J call TRBJ2-3; 13 positions match TRBD2. V lost 4 bases, J lost 0 bases, and 7 bases stayed unmatched. The CDR3 has 18 amino acids. Germline V gene lookup returns CDR1 MGHRA and CDR2 YSYEKL. For the CDR3, the DNA is TGCGCCAGCAGCCTCGGAAGGGGACTAGCGGGAAGCACAGATACGCAGTATTTT. Encoded protein: CASSLGRGLAGSTDTQYF.

J is TRBJ2-7 and V is TRBV9; D is perhaps TRBD1 (6 bases). V lost 0 bases and J 0 bases, leaving 13 bases between the germline ends. This CDR3 contains 16 residues. Germline-derived CDR1 and CDR2 are SGDLS and YYNGEE. This CDR3 is CASSVDPQGSSYEQYF. Written as DNA, the CDR3 is TGTGCCAGCAGCGTAGATCCCCAGGGGAGCTCCTACGAGCAGTACTTC.

V gene TRBV4-2 combines with J gene TRBJ1-2; possible D gene TRBD1, 6 bases. The V gene lost 4 bases and the J gene lost 8 bases, with 20 bases spanning the gap. Germline CDR1 and CDR2: LGHNA and YNFKEQ. This CDR3 spans 15 amino acids. The CDR3 sequence: CASSPQRQDGKGYTF. The CDR3 bases are TGTGCCAGCAGCCCTCAAAGACAGGACGGGAAGGGCTACACCTTC.

J is TRBJ1-1 and V is TRBV6-6; 7 bases fit TRBD1. Germline CDR1 and CDR2: MNHNY and SVGAGI (reference sequence). The CDR3 runs 16 residues. V shed 0 bases and J 1 base; nucleotides not matched to a gene: 5. As DNA, the CDR3 is TGTGCCAGCAGTTACTCCCCGGCAGGGGGGAACACTGAAGCTTTCTTT. It translates to CASSYSPAGGNTEAFF.

V usage is TRBV5-5 and J usage is TRBJ2-7; a possible D gene is TRBD1 (7 bases). CDR1 SGHKS and CDR2 YYEKEE come from the germline V gene (reference sequence). The CDR3 has 17 amino acids. Deletions cut 1 base from V and 6 bases from J, with 23 bases between. The CDR3 DNA reads TGTGCCAGCAGCTTGAAACAACCGACAGGGCGGGGTTCCGAGCAGTACTTC. Amino acid sequence: CASSLKQPTGRGSEQYF.

The V gene is TRBV7-9, the J gene TRBJ2-5; D is uncertain. This CDR3 contains 13 residues. CDR1 SEHNR and CDR2 FQNEAQ come from the germline V gene (reference sequence). V lost 2 bases to trimming and J lost 2 bases, with 6 bases between them. Here the CDR3 DNA reads TGTGCCAGCAGCTTACCGGTACAAGAGACCCAGTACTTC. This sequence encodes CASSLPVQETQYF. The whole variable domain, filled in from reference TRBV7-9 and TRBJ2-5, reads DTGVSQNPRHKITKRGQNVTFRCDPISEHNRLYWYRQTLGQGPEFLTYFQNEAQLEKSRLLSDRFSAERPKGSFSTLEIQRTEQGDSAMYLCASSLPVQETQYFGPGTRLLVL.

The chain combines TRBV20-1 with TRBJ1-2, with D tentatively TRBD1 (5 bases). CDR1 and CDR2 from the germline V gene are DFQATT and SNEGSKA (reference sequence). This CDR3 spans 12 amino acids. V gave up 3 bases and J gave up 8 bases, with 13 bases separating them. For the CDR3, the DNA is TGCAGTGCTAGTGTCGGGGGGGAAGGCTACACCTTC. As protein: CSASVGGEGYTF.

The rearrangement uses TRBV5-1 and TRBJ2-1; the match to TRBD2 covers 12 bases. V shed 4 bases, J shed 9 bases, and the junction held 5 bases outside the gene matches. CDR3 length equals 14 residues. Looked up from germline, CDR1 is SGHRS and CDR2 is YFSETQ. CDR3 DNA: TGCGCCAGCAGCAAGACTAGCGGGAGCACTGAGCAGTTCTTC. Its protein product is CASSKTSGSTEQFF.